The 30 T cell receptor beta chains reported below all come from one sample, sequenced in a study of blood T cells in healthy people across ages. Using a J-beta primer mix together with a sample-barcoded 5' primer, a second PCR was run for roughly 7 to 12 cycles. Each CDR3 protein gets one entry after TCRdb re-called the 5' RACE reads with MiXCR. Counted here are about 780,000 distinct CDR3 sequences, about 42% occurring once; the ten biggest clones make up 15% to 20%. The specimen sequenced was blood. These receptors all stem from an older man in good health.

The V and J genes are TRBV5-1 and TRBJ2-1, with 15 bases lining up with TRBD2. This CDR3 contains 18 residues. Germline V gene sequence: CDR1 SGHRS, CDR2 YFSETQ. V shed 4 bases and J 1 base; nucleotides not matched to a gene: 6. CDR3 loop: CASSAGLAGGRSYNEQFF. DNA of the CDR3: TGCGCCAGCAGCGCCGGACTAGCGGGAGGGCGGTCCTACAATGAGCAGTTCTTC.

The chain uses TRBV12-3 or TRBV12-4 and TRBJ2-7; D ambiguous. The V and J ends lost 5 bases and 0 bases respectively, with 11 bases between them. The CDR3 is 14 residues long. CDR3 DNA sequence: TGTGCCAGCAGTCGACACTCCAGCTCCTACGAGCAGTACTTC. Translated, it gives CASSRHSSSYEQYF.

With regard to this clonotype: The junction does not match germline at one end; this may be a read error. CDR3 protein: CGVEEPSNVQYF. The CDR3 coding sequence is TGCGGCGTTGAAGAACCAAGTAACGTTCAGTACTTC. The chain couples TRBV29-1 to TRBJ2-7; no definite D call. The CDR3 is made up of 12 amino acids. CDR1 is SQVTM and CDR2 is ANQGSEA in the germline V gene.

At least ten counts were recorded for this clonotype. The chain carries TRBV7-2 and TRBJ1-2; 7 bases align to TRBD1. The CDR3 contains 17 residues. The germline V gene has CDR1 SGHTA and CDR2 FQGNSA. Losses at the gene ends were 0 bases for V and 5 bases for J; bases not matched to a gene: 12. The CDR3 sequence: CASSLATTRGLGYGYTF. As DNA, the CDR3 is TGTGCCAGCAGCTTAGCGACCACGAGGGGGCTGGGATATGGCTACACCTTC.

The chain uses TRBV28 and TRBJ2-7; D uncertain. The germline V and J ends were trimmed by 3 bases and 2 bases, with 11 bases remaining between them. CDR3 length equals 14 residues. Looked up from germline, CDR1 is MDHEN and CDR2 is SYDVKM. The CDR3 region is CASSFGRNTYEQYF. CDR3 DNA sequence: TGTGCCAGCAGTTTCGGCAGAAACACCTACGAGCAGTACTTC.

This clonotype was found a few times. The V and J genes are TRBV20-1 and TRBJ2-1, with 9 nucleotides matching TRBD1. Germline V gives CDR1 DFQATT, CDR2 SNEGSKA (reference sequence). The V gene end was trimmed by 5 bases and the J gene end by 9 bases; junction bases not matched to a gene: 8. The CDR3 is 13 amino acids. CDR3 residues: CSAPGQGVSEQFF. As DNA, the CDR3 is TGCAGTGCTCCGGGACAGGGCGTCTCTGAGCAGTTCTTC.

The chain carries TRBV24-1 and TRBJ2-3, with D possibly called TRBD1 or TRBD2 (5 bases each). The germline V and J ends were trimmed by 9 bases and 8 bases, with 20 bases remaining between them. This CDR3 contains 14 residues. CDR1 and CDR2 from the germline V gene are KGHDR and SFDVKD. This CDR3 reads CATSSGSPHSTQYF. The CDR3 coding sequence is TGTGCCACCTCCTCAGGGAGCCCGCATAGTACGCAGTATTTT.

The gene calls are TRBV13 and TRBJ2-5; no clear D gene. CDR1 and CDR2 from the germline V gene are PRHDT and FYEKMQ (reference sequence). The V end was cut by 0 bases, the J end by 11 bases, with 16 bases between. The CDR3 consists of 14 residues. The CDR3 nucleotides read TGTGCCAGCAGCTTAGGGGAGAACCTGCATGAGCAGTACTTC. It encodes CASSLGENLHEQYF. The whole variable domain, remainder taken from reference TRBV13 and TRBJ2-5, is AAGVIQSPRHLIKEKRETATLKCYPIPRHDTVYWYQQGPGQDPQFLISFYEKMQSDKGSIPDRFSAQQFSDYHSELNMSSLELGDSALYFCASSLGENLHEQYFGPGTRLLVL.

This chain connects TRBV7-9 to TRBJ1-4, with D unresolved. CDR3 length: 15 residues. The germline V gene has CDR1 SEHNR and CDR2 FQNEAQ (reference sequence). V was pared by 5 bases and J by 5 bases, with 15 bases between. CDR3 loop: CASSPVGGSNEKLFF. CDR3 DNA sequence: TGTGCCAGCAGCCCTGTAGGCGGTTCAAATGAAAAACTGTTTTTT.

This clonotype was picked up a small number of times. This rearrangement joins TRBV6-2 or TRBV6-3 to TRBJ2-5; 9 bases are a match to TRBD2. Germline CDR1 is MNHEY and CDR2 is SVGEGT. V shed 2 bases, J shed 5 bases, and the junction held 9 bases outside the gene matches. CDR3 length: 16 residues. CDR3 residues: CASSYRRRGGYETQYF. In DNA form, the CDR3 reads TGTGCCAGCAGTTACCGCCGGCGGGGGGGATATGAGACCCAGTACTTC.

V and J are TRBV2 and TRBJ1-2; TRBD1 matches at 7 bases. Germline CDR1 and CDR2: SNHLY and FYNNEI. Unmatched junction bases numbered 6, after V lost 4 bases and J lost 7 bases. The CDR3 contains 13 residues. The CDR3 loop is CASSGQGFFGYTF. CDR3 bases: TGTGCCAGCAGTGGACAGGGTTTCTTTGGCTACACCTTC.

V gene TRBV7-8 combines with J gene TRBJ2-1; 7 positions match TRBD2. Germline V gene sequence: CDR1 SGHVS, CDR2 FQNEAQ. The ends lost 1 base at V and 2 bases at J; junction bases unmatched: 5. CDR3 size: 16 residues. The CDR3 loop reads CASSLGRGVAYNEQFF. The DNA of the CDR3 is TGTGCCAGCAGCTTAGGTCGGGGGGTCGCCTACAATGAGCAGTTCTTC.

The chain recombines TRBV29-1 with TRBJ1-5; D unresolved. The germline CDR1 and CDR2 sequences are SQVTM and ANQGSEA. Trimming stripped 4 bases from V and 7 bases from J, with 11 bases between. The CDR3 covers 12 residues. As DNA, the CDR3 is TGCAGCGTTGCGGGTAACGAACAGCCCCAGCATTTT. Translation: CSVAGNEQPQHF.

This clonotype was counted a few times. The genes are TRBV11-2 and TRBJ2-5, with a tentative D call TRBD1 (6 bases). Germline CDR1 and CDR2: SGHAT and FQNNGV. CDR3 size: 19 residues. V lost 5 bases and J lost 2, with 27 bases in between. This CDR3 reads CASSAPDSGTRREQETQYF. CDR3 sequence (DNA): TGTGCCAGCAGCGCACCGGATTCCGGGACAAGGAGAGAACAAGAGACCCAGTACTTC.

The chain has TRBV9 and TRBJ2-3; TRBD1 aligns across 7 bases. J gave up 6 bases and V 4 bases, and 8 bases lay outside the gene matches. CDR1 is SGDLS and CDR2 is YYNGEE in the germline V gene. The CDR3 extends over 14 amino acids. CDR3 coding DNA: TGTGCCAGCAGCTCCGGGACCAGGGGGGATACGCAGTATTTT. Residues: CASSSGTRGDTQYF. Looking up the rest from reference TRBV9 and TRBJ2-3 gives the full variable domain: DSGVTQTPKHLITATGQRVTLRCSPRSGDLSVYWYQQSLDQGLQFLIQYYNGEERAKGNILERFSAQQFPDLHSELNLSSLELGDSALYFCASSSGTRGDTQYFGPGTRLTVL.

In its sample, this clonotype was seen a few times. V usage is TRBV12-3 or TRBV12-4 and J usage is TRBJ2-3; 7 bases match TRBD2. V gave up 6 bases and J gave up 3 bases; unmatched junction bases: 9. CDR3 size: 15 residues. DNA for the CDR3: TGTGCCAGCAGCCCTGACAGAGCGGGGACAGATACGCAGTATTTT. Its translation: CASSPDRAGTDTQYF.

This chain links TRBV20-1 with TRBJ1-2, with 12 bases fitting TRBD1. Germline V gives CDR1 DFQATT, CDR2 SNEGSKA (reference sequence). Trimming cost V 6 bases and J 7 bases; bases outside gene matches: 15. This CDR3 comprises 16 residues. The DNA of the CDR3 is TGCAGTGCCCAACCAGTCGCGGGGACAGGGGGCCTTGGCTACACCTTC. It is translated as CSAQPVAGTGGLGYTF.

This clonotype was recorded a few times. The chain recombines TRBV11-3 with TRBJ2-1; 10 nucleotides agree with TRBD2. CDR3 size: 17 residues. J was trimmed by 6 bases and V by 0 bases; bases with no gene match: 8. Germline V CDR1 and CDR2: SGHNT, YENEEA. Here the CDR3 DNA reads TGTGCCAGCAGCTTAGAGGTCGGAGCGGGAGGGCCCAATGAGCAGTTCTTC. As protein: CASSLEVGAGGPNEQFF.

This rearrangement joins TRBV20-1 to TRBJ2-2; TRBD1 matches at 9 bases. V shed 6 bases and J 3 bases; nucleotides not matched to a gene: 5. Germline assignment: CDR1 DFQATT and CDR2 SNEGSKA (reference sequence). This CDR3 has 14 amino acids. The CDR3 sequence is CSALGQGDTGELFF. CDR3 DNA sequence: TGCAGTGCGCTGGGACAGGGAGACACCGGGGAGCTGTTTTTT.

The chain uses TRBV29-1 and TRBJ2-1, with 8 bases that match TRBD1. The CDR3 contains 12 residues. Germline-derived CDR1 and CDR2 are SQVTM and ANQGSEA. Trimming cost V 8 bases and J 3 bases; bases outside gene matches: 3. The CDR3 nucleotides are TGCAGCCATGGACAGGGCTACAATGAGCAGTTCTTC. Translation: CSHGQGYNEQFF.

This chain joins TRBV7-9 and TRBJ2-3; maybe TRBD1 (5 bases). In germline, CDR1 is SEHNR, CDR2 FQNEAQ (reference sequence). V was clipped by 5 bases and J by 6 bases, with 18 bases between them. The CDR3 covers 15 residues. The CDR3 protein is CASSLSNEAGDTQYF. The CDR3 DNA follows: TGTGCCAGCAGCCTCAGCAACGAAGCAGGGGATACGCAGTATTTT.

This clonotype was detected only a few times. This chain links TRBV5-1 with TRBJ2-5, with 7 bases identical to TRBD1. CDR1 and CDR2 from the germline V gene are SGHRS and YFSETQ. This CDR3 has 15 amino acids. J gave up 2 bases and V 2 bases, and 6 bases lay outside the gene matches. CDR3 bases: TGCGCCAGCAGCTTACCGGGACAGCGGCAAGAGACCCAGTACTTC. Amino acids: CASSLPGQRQETQYF.

Judged by abundance, this clonotype is medium-sized (0.01 to 0.1%). A read error may be the cause here, since a much bigger clone is one base away. The V and J genes are TRBV29-1 and TRBJ2-7; weak D call: TRBD2 (6 bases). Germline V gene lookup returns CDR1 SQVTM and CDR2 ANQGSEA. There are 11 residues in the CDR3. Trimming took 1 base from V and 7 from J, leaving 8 bases between them. CDR3 sequence reads: CSVEVGGEQYF. The CDR3 nucleotides are TGCAGCGTTGAAGTCGGGGGTGAGCAGTACTTC.

The rearrangement joins TRBV7-8 to TRBJ2-1, with 9 bases matching TRBD1. The ends lost 5 bases at V and 13 bases at J; junction bases unmatched: 15. The CDR3 has 15 amino acids. Germline CDR1 and CDR2: SGHVS and FQNEAQ. The chain's CDR3 is CASSAVGQGIETQFF. CDR3 coding DNA: TGTGCCAGCAGCGCCGTAGGACAGGGGATAGAGACCCAGTTCTTC.

V and J are TRBV20-1 and TRBJ1-1, with unresolved D. Germline CDR1 DFQATT, CDR2 SNEGSKA (reference sequence). There are 15 residues in the CDR3. The germline V and J ends were trimmed by 3 bases and 0 bases, with 14 bases remaining between them. DNA of the CDR3: TGCAGTGCTAGGCGGGTGGGGATCATGAACACTGAAGCTTTCTTT. Its translation is CSARRVGIMNTEAFF.

This clonotype was recorded only once. V and J are TRBV7-3 and TRBJ2-1; TRBD1 agrees at 7 bases. The V gene end was trimmed by 5 bases and the J gene end by 7 bases; junction bases not matched to a gene: 11. CDR1 is SGHTA and CDR2 is FQGTGA in the germline V gene. The CDR3 has 15 residues. CDR3 in amino acids: CASSPTGTAGNEQFF. For the CDR3, the DNA is TGTGCCAGCAGCCCGACAGGGACGGCTGGGAATGAGCAGTTCTTC.

This clonotype was seen a few times. This may be a read error: a much more frequent sequence differs by one nucleotide. V gene TRBV27 combines with J gene TRBJ2-2; no clear D gene. Germline CDR1 and CDR2: MNHEY and SMNVEV (reference sequence). Trimming shortened V by 5 bases and J by 7 bases, and 8 bases separated the two germline ends. This CDR3 spans 12 amino acids. This chain's CDR3 is CASSRNSGELFF. CDR3 in DNA: TGTGCCAGCAGTCGGAATAGCGGGGAGCTGTTTTTT.

This chain uses TRBV7-2 with TRBJ2-4; 7 nucleotides align to TRBD1. Germline CDR1 reads SGHTA; CDR2 reads FQGNSA. The trim removed 4 bases at V and 7 bases at J, leaving 10 bases unmatched. The CDR3 is made up of 15 amino acids. CDR3 DNA sequence: TGTGCCAGCAGCTCCGTCGACAGGGCGACGAACATTCAGTACTTC. Residues: CASSSVDRATNIQYF.

The chain recombines TRBV7-6 with TRBJ2-1; TRBD1 aligns across 11 bases. This CDR3 has 16 amino acids. CDR1 is SGHVS and CDR2 is FNYEAQ in the germline V gene. V dropped 7 bases and J dropped 9; count of bases not matched to a gene: 14. CDR3 residues: CASTFDTGQGAGEQFF. The DNA for the CDR3 is TGTGCCAGCACCTTTGATACAGGACAGGGGGCGGGTGAGCAGTTCTTC.

This clonotype was recorded at least ten times. The CDR3 DNA follows: TGTGCCAGCAGCTTAGCGGGAAGAGGTGAAAAACTGTTTTTT. This codes for CASSLAGRGEKLFF. The chain employs TRBV7-2 and TRBJ1-4; no clear D. Germline-derived CDR1 and CDR2 are SGHTA and FQGNSA. The CDR3 runs 14 residues. V shed 0 bases and J shed 7 bases, with 9 bases lying between them.